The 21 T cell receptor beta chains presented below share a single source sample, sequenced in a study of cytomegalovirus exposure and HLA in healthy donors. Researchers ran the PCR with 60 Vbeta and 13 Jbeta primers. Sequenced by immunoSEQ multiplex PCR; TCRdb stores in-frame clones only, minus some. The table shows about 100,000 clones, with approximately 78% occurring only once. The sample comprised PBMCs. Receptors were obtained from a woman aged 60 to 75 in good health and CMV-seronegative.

The CDR3 nucleotides read TGCGCCAGCAGCCAACGGGGAAAAAAAGATCCAGATACGCAGTATTTT. Amino acids: CASSQRGKKDPDTQYF. This sequence joins TRBV4-1 and TRBJ2-3; D might be TRBD2 (5 bases). Germline CDR1 is MGHRA and CDR2 is YSYEKL. The CDR3 runs to 16 residues. V was clipped by 2 bases and J by 4 bases, with 16 bases between them.

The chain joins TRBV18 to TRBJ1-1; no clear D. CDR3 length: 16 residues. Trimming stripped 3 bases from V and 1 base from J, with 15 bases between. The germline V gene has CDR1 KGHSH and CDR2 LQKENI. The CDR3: CASSPLGGTTNTEAFF. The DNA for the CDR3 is TGTGCCAGCTCACCGCTTGGAGGAACGACGAACACTGAAGCTTTCTTT.

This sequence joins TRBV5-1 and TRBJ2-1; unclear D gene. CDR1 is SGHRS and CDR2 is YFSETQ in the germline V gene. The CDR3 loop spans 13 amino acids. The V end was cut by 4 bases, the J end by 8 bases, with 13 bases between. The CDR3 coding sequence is TGCGCCAGCAGCCCCTCTGGGCGCGATGAGCAGTTCTTC. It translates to CASSPSGRDEQFF.

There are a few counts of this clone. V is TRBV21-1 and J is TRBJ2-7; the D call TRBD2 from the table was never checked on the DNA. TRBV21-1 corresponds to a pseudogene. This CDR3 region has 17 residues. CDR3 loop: CASRIRPGLAGSYEQYF. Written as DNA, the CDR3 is TGTGCCAGCAGAATCCGGCCGGGACTAGCGGGTTCCTACGAGCAGTACTTC.

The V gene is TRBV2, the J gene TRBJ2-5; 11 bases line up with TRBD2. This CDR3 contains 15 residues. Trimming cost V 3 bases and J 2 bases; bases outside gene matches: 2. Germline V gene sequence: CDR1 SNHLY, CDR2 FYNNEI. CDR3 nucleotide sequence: TGTGCCAGCAGTGAGGGACTAGCGGTGCAAGAGACCCAGTACTTC. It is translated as CASSEGLAVQETQYF.

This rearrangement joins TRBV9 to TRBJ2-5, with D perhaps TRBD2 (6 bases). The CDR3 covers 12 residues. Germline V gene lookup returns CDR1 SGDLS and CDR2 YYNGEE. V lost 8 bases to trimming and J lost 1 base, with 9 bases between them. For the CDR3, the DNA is TGTGCCAGTTCGGGACTCCAAGAGACCCAGTACTTC. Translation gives CASSGLQETQYF.

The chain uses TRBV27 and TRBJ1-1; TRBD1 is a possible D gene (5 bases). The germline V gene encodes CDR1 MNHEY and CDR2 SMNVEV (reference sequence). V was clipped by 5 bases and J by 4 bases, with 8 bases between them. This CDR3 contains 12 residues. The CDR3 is CASSQGGTEAFF. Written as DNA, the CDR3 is TGTGCCAGCAGTCAGGGTGGCACTGAAGCTTTCTTT.

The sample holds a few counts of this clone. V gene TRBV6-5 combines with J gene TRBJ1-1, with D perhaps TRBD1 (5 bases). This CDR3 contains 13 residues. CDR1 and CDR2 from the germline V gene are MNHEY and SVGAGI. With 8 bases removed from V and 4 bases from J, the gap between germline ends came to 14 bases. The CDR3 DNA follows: TGTGCCAGCCGCAAGGGGAGGCCCACTGAAGCTTTCTTT. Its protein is CASRKGRPTEAFF.

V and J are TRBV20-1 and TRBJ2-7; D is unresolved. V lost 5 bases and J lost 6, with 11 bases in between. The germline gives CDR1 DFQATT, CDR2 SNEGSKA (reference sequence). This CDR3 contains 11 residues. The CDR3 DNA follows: TGCAGTGCTTCCTCTGGCCCCGAGCAGTACTTC. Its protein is CSASSGPEQYF.

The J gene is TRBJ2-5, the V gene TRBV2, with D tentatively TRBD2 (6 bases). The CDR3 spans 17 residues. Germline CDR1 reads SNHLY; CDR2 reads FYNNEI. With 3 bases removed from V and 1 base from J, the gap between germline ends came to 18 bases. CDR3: CASSEIAQATSQETQYF. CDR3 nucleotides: TGTGCCAGCAGTGAGATAGCCCAGGCGACTAGCCAAGAGACCCAGTACTTC.

The CDR3 region has the DNA TGTGCCAGCAGTTTAAGCGGGGGGGATTCCTACGAGCAGTACTTC. Its protein product is CASSLSGGDSYEQYF. This chain connects TRBV6-5 to TRBJ2-7, with 10 bases identical to TRBD2. The V gene end was trimmed by 4 bases and the J gene end by 1 base; junction bases not matched to a gene: 4. This CDR3 spans 15 amino acids. CDR1 MNHEY and CDR2 SVGAGI come from the germline V gene.

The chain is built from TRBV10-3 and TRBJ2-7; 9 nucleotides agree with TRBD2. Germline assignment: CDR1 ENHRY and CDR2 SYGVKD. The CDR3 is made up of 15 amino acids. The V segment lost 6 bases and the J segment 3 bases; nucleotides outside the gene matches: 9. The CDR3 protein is CAIRLAGEEGYEQYF. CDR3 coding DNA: TGTGCCATCAGGTTAGCGGGGGAGGAGGGCTACGAGCAGTACTTC.

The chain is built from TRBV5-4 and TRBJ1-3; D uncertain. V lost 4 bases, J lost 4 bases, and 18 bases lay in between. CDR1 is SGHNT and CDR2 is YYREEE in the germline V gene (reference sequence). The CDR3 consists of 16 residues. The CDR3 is CASSSESRVDGNTIYF. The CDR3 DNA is TGTGCCAGCAGCAGCGAATCGAGGGTAGACGGAAACACCATATATTTT.

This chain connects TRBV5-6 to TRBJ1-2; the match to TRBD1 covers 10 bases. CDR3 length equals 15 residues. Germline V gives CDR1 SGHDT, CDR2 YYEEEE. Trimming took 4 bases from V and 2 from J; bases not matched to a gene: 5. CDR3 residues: CASSIPGQGNYGYTF. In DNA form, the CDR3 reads TGTGCCAGCAGCATACCGGGACAGGGGAACTATGGCTACACCTTC.

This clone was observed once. The CDR3 region has the DNA TGCGCCAGCAGTGAGTCGGGGACATATTCCGAAAAACTGTTTTTT. Its translation: CASSESGTYSEKLFF. The rearrangement uses TRBV10-2 and TRBJ1-4, with D possibly TRBD1 on 6 matching bases. Deletions cut 0 bases from V and 8 bases from J, with 13 bases between. The CDR3 contains 15 residues. Germline V gene sequence: CDR1 WSHSY, CDR2 SAAADI.

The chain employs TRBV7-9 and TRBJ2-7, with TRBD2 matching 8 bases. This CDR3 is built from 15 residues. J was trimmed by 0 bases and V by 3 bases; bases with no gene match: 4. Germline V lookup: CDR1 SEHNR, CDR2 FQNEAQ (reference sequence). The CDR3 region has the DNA TGTGCCAGCAGCTTCGGACTAGCCAGCTCCTACGAGCAGTACTTC. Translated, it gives CASSFGLASSYEQYF.

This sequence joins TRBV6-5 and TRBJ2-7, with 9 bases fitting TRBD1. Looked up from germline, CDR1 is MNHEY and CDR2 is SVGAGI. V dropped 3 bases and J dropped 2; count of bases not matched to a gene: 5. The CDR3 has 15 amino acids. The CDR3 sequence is CASSYTGTGTYEQYF. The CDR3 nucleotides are TGTGCCAGCAGTTATACCGGGACAGGGACCTACGAGCAGTACTTC.

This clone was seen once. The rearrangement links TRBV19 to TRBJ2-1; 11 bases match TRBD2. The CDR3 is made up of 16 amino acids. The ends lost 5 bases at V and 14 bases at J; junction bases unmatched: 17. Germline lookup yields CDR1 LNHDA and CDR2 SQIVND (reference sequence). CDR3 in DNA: TGTGCCAGTAGTTCACTTATGACTAGCGGGACTCGGCCAGAGTTCTTC. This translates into CASSSLMTSGTRPEFF.

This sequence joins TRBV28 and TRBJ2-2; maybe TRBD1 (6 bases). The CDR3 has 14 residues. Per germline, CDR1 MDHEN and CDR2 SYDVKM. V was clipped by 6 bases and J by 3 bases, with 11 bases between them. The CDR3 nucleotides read TGTGCCAGCAGCAACAGGGCCCACACCGGGGAGCTGTTTTTT. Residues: CASSNRAHTGELFF. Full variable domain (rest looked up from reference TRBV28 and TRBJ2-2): DVKVTQSSRYLVKRTGEKVFLECVQDMDHENMFWYRQDPGLGLRLIYFSYDVKMKEKGDIPEGYSVSREKKERFSLILESASTNQTSMYLCASSNRAHTGELFFGEGSRLTVL.

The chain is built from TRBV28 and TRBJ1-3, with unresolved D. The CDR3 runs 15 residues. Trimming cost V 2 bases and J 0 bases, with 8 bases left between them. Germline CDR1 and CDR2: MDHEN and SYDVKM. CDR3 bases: TGTGCCAGCAGTTTACAGTCAACCTCTGGAAACACCATATATTTT. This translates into CASSLQSTSGNTIYF.

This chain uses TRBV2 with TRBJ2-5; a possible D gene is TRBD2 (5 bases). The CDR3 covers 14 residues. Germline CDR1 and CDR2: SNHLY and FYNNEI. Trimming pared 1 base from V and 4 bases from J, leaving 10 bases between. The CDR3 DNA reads TGTGCCAGCAGTGAAGAGGAGGTCGGAGAGACCCAGTACTTC. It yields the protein CASSEEEVGETQYF.